This T cell receptor (beta chain) was captured by sequencing in a study of cytomegalovirus exposure and HLA in healthy donors. Study context: The study placed over 65% of its approximately 360 genotyped donors in the Caucasian-associated ancestry cluster. Study-level results: Some public TCRs appeared in many individuals, while most sequences were rare. In an earlier analysis, in some 540 donors, most V segments appeared productive either ~87% or ~30% of the time. The authors later found HLA-associated TCR beta chains more clonally expanded than equally common others.

As concerns this clone: Its antigen is still unknown.

Germline assignment: CDR1 LGHNA and CDR2 YSLEER. V lost 4 bases and J 5 bases, leaving 14 bases between the germline ends. The CDR3 runs 15 residues. The PCR employed 60 Vbeta primers together with 13 Jbeta primers. TCRdb's copy holds only in-frame clones and misses some; the assay was immunoSEQ multiplex PCR. The sample spans around 140,000 clones; the ten largest clones claim around 1.5%. V gene TRBV4-3 combines with J gene TRBJ1-4, with a possible D match to TRBD1 (6 bases). Sequenced sample: PBMCs. The clonotype was recovered from a woman aged 50 to 60 in good health and CMV-seronegative. CDR3 sequence reads: CASSRRTAINEKLFF. DNA for the CDR3: TGCGCCAGCAGCCGTCGGACAGCTATCAATGAAAAACTGTTTTTT.